Listed below are T cell receptor beta chains from one sample, sequenced in a study of blood T cell repertoires in COVID-19. The assay was immunoSEQ multiplex PCR, and TCRdb's table has in-frame clones only and misses some. The table shows 110,000 or so clones, with about 85% occurring only once. The material sequenced was peripheral blood. These receptors were obtained from a man aged 35-49 years with acute or convalescent COVID-19. Both conserved end residues are part of each CDR3.

v_call: TRBV7-5; cdr3_aa: CVRSLVPDRSYEQYF
v_call: TRBV7-9; cdr3_aa: CASSLWAGGGTDTQYF
v_call: TRBV24-1; cdr3_aa: CATEGGDSGNTIYF
v_call: TRBV6-5; cdr3_aa: CASQRGSGGAGEQFF
v_call: TRBV11-3; cdr3_aa: CASSLALAGGAYNEQFF
v_call: TRBV2; cdr3_aa: CASRSGTAQETQYF
v_call: TRBV24-1; cdr3_aa: CATSDSKGSPEETQYF
v_call: TRBV3-1/TRBV3-2; cdr3_aa: CASSWDRGREQYF
v_call: TRBV3-1/TRBV3-2; cdr3_aa: CASSQEGTRNTIYF
v_call: TRBV18; cdr3_aa: CASSPNLRGAGNQPQHF
v_call: TRBV20-1; cdr3_aa: CSARDWAGYTF
v_call: TRBV5-6; cdr3_aa: CASSPGQGKVPLHF
v_call: TRBV4-1; cdr3_aa: CASSQRGQGQFEQYF
v_call: TRBV10-2; cdr3_aa: CASGDMLLPGREKLFF
v_call: TRBV7-3; cdr3_aa: CASSLTSLRLAVDYEQYF
v_call: TRBV7-9; cdr3_aa: CASSRAAGQNTEAFF
v_call: TRBV5-4; cdr3_aa: CASSFAGGQYNEQFF
v_call: TRBV15; cdr3_aa: CATSRGGQYRNTIYF
v_call: TRBV19; cdr3_aa: CASSIGTIGQAQFTSPTDTQYF
v_call: TRBV12-3/TRBV12-4; cdr3_aa: CASSLRTGLEAFF
v_call: TRBV9; cdr3_aa: CASSVDPAGDAEQYF
v_call: TRBV7-3; cdr3_aa: CASSFSGGKGDTQYF
v_call: TRBV6-6; cdr3_aa: CASSLQGRVDTEAFF
v_call: TRBV9; cdr3_aa: CASSPRTSGGLDNEQFF
v_call: TRBV25-1; cdr3_aa: CASSETKLAYTDTQYF
v_call: TRBV5-1; cdr3_aa: CASSLMLGGGSYEQYF
v_call: TRBV21-1; cdr3_aa: CASSPRAGANVLTF
v_call: TRBV5-1; cdr3_aa: CASSLSGGQETQYF
v_call: TRBV7-3; cdr3_aa: CASRDWNSGANVLTF
v_call: TRBV7-2; cdr3_aa: CASSYSGGLSSYEQYF
v_call: TRBV7-6; cdr3_aa: CASSLGSGGSTDTQYF
v_call: TRBV29-1; cdr3_aa: CSVEDQFSTSTTDTQYF
v_call: TRBV3-1/TRBV3-2; cdr3_aa: CASSQGAGVAETQYF
v_call: TRBV28; cdr3_aa: CASSLWGPRGEQYF
v_call: TRBV7-2; cdr3_aa: CASSFSGRTEAFF
v_call: TRBV3-1/TRBV3-2; cdr3_aa: CASRKGASSGTQYF
v_call: TRBV29-1; cdr3_aa: CSVEPDRWNTEAFF
v_call: TRBV30; cdr3_aa: CAWSPYTVSNTGELFF
v_call: TRBV19; cdr3_aa: CATGDSGNTEAFF
v_call: TRBV2; cdr3_aa: CASVGSRGRGYTF
v_call: TRBV6-5; cdr3_aa: CASRGGTLRSYEQYF